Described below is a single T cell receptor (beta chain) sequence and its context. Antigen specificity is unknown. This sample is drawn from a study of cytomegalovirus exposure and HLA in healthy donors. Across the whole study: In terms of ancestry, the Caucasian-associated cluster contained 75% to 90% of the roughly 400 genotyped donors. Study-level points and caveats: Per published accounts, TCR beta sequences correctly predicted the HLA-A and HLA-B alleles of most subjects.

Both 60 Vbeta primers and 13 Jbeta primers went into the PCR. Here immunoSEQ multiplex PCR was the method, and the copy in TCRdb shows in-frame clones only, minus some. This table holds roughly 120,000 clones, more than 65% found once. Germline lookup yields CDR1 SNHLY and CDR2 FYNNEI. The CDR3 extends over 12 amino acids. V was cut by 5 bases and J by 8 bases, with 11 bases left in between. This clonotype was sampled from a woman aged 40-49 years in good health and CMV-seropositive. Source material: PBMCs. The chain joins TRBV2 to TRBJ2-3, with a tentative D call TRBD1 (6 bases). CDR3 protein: CASSRQDVTQYF. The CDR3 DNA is TGTGCCAGCAGTAGACAGGATGTTACGCAGTATTTT.